One and the same sample provided the 12 T cell receptor beta chains below, sequenced in a study of T-cell reconstitution after alpha-beta-depleted transplantation in children. As it was prepared, the TCRbeta library received unique molecular identifiers. Via MiXCR, TCRdb re-called the PCR reads, giving one row per CDR3 protein. There are 60,000 to 85,000 distinct CDR3 sequences in the sample; 15% to 20% occur only once, and 45% to 55% lies in the top ten. Sequenced here: PBMCs, mostly from graft donor cells, sampled 360 days after TCRalphabeta/CD19-depleted stem cell transplant. The receptors were gathered from a male patient aged 2-15 years who had a stem cell transplant for acute lymphoblastic leukemia, so the T cells may come from the graft donor.

V gene TRBV12-3 or TRBV12-4 combines with J gene TRBJ2-3, with 8 bases aligning to TRBD2. V lost 6 bases to trimming and J lost 4 bases; unmatched junction nucleotides: 6. The CDR3 length is 14 residues. The CDR3 sequence is CASRKAGVADTQYF. The CDR3 DNA reads TGTGCCAGCAGGAAAGCGGGAGTTGCAGATACGCAGTATTTT.

This clonotype was counted a few times. The V and J genes are TRBV5-1 and TRBJ2-7; 13 bases align to TRBD2. This CDR3 spans 15 amino acids. The V segment lost 4 bases and the J segment 4 bases; nucleotides outside the gene matches: 5. Germline values: CDR1 SGHRS, CDR2 YFSETQ. The CDR3: CASSKRTSGSYEQYF. In nucleotides, the CDR3 is TGCGCCAGCAGCAAGAGGACTAGCGGGAGTTACGAGCAGTACTTC. The variable domain in full, completed from reference TRBV5-1 and TRBJ2-7, reads KAGVTQTPRYLIKTRGQQVTLSCSPISGHRSVSWYQQTPGQGLQFLFEYFSETQRNKGNFPGRFSGRQFSNSRSEMNVSTLELGDSALYLCASSKRTSGSYEQYFGPGTRLTVT.

This clonotype was recorded a few times. The V call is TRBV4-2, the J call TRBJ2-7; D ambiguous. The germline V gene has CDR1 LGHNA and CDR2 YNFKEQ. The V end lost 0 bases, the J end lost 3 bases, and 12 bases lay between the germline ends. The CDR3 is 15 amino acids. DNA for the CDR3: TGTGCCAGCAGCCAAGATTTTGGGGTCGACTACGAGCAGTACTTC. Its translation is CASSQDFGVDYEQYF.

The rearrangement uses TRBV5-1 and TRBJ2-2; D remains ambiguous. Trimming took off 3 bases at V and 8 bases at J, with 11 bases between the two ends. Germline-derived CDR1 and CDR2 are SGHRS and YFSETQ. The CDR3 consists of 13 residues. CDR3 nucleotides: TGCGCCAGCAGCTACGATGCGGTTGGGGAGCTGTTTTTT. Its translation: CASSYDAVGELFF.

The chain combines TRBV5-1 with TRBJ2-7; the match to TRBD2 covers 9 bases. J was trimmed by 6 bases and V by 2 bases; bases with no gene match: 6. Germline V gene lookup returns CDR1 SGHRS and CDR2 YFSETQ. The CDR3 runs to 14 residues. The CDR3 spells CASSFGREGLEQYF. The CDR3 DNA is TGCGCCAGCAGCTTCGGGCGGGAGGGCCTCGAGCAGTACTTC.

Many counts were recorded for this clonotype. The rearrangement joins TRBV5-1 to TRBJ1-1; D call uncertain. CDR1 is SGHRS and CDR2 is YFSETQ in the germline V gene. Trimming left V 0 bases short and J 1 base short, with 7 bases between. This CDR3 region has 14 residues. This CDR3 is CASSLGVPNTEAFF. The DNA for the CDR3 is TGCGCCAGCAGCTTGGGAGTTCCGAACACTGAAGCTTTCTTT.

This clonotype was detected a few times. The chain employs TRBV6-6 and TRBJ2-1; D unresolved. The CDR3 spans 12 residues. V was shortened by 6 bases and J by 9 bases, with 12 bases between the two germline ends. Germline loops: CDR1 MNHNY, CDR2 SVGAGI (reference sequence). CDR3 DNA sequence: TGTGCCAGCAGCCGAGGACCCGCTGAGCAGTTCTTC. Protein product: CASSRGPAEQFF.

The chain is built from TRBV10-1 and TRBJ2-3; D is ambiguous. Between the trimmed V and J ends, which lost 1 base and 0 bases, there was a span of 2 bases. This CDR3 region has 13 residues. Germline V gene sequence: CDR1 WNHNN, CDR2 SYGVQD (reference sequence). The CDR3 spells CASSEFSTDTQYF. The DNA for the CDR3 is TGCGCCAGCAGTGAGTTCAGCACAGATACGCAGTATTTT.

This clonotype was seen a handful of times. In nucleotides, the CDR3 is TGTGCCATTGGAGTTTCCTACAATGAGCAGTTCTTC. Translation gives CAIGVSYNEQFF. The chain couples TRBV10-3 to TRBJ2-1; the D is unclear. In germline, CDR1 is ENHRY, CDR2 SYGVKD. The CDR3 consists of 12 residues. V gave up 9 bases and J gave up 1 base, with 7 bases separating them.

The chain links TRBV5-6 to TRBJ2-4; D perhaps matches TRBD2 (5 bases). This CDR3 has 15 residues. Germline V gene sequence: CDR1 SGHDT, CDR2 YYEEEE. Trimming pared 2 bases from V and 0 bases from J, leaving 9 bases between. DNA for the CDR3: TGTGCCAGCAGCTTTGCGGGCGGAGCCAAAAACATTCAGTACTTC. Its protein is CASSFAGGAKNIQYF.

The sample holds a few counts of this clonotype. The chain combines TRBV3-1 with TRBJ1-1; possibly TRBD1 for D (5 bases). The V gene lost 0 bases and the J gene lost 10 bases, with 9 bases spanning the gap. The CDR3 runs to 12 residues. Germline CDR1 and CDR2: LGHDT and YNNKEL (reference sequence). The DNA of the CDR3 is TGTGCCAGCAGCCAAGACCCGCAGGGAGCTTTCTTT. It encodes CASSQDPQGAFF.

V usage is TRBV7-9 and J usage is TRBJ2-4, with D tentatively TRBD1 or TRBD2 (5 bases each). This CDR3 comprises 15 residues. Looked up from germline, CDR1 is SEHNR and CDR2 is FQNEAQ (reference sequence). V was clipped by 1 base and J by 0 bases, with 7 bases between them. This CDR3 is CASSLGGTAKNIQYF. DNA of the CDR3: TGTGCCAGCAGCTTAGGGGGGACAGCCAAAAACATTCAGTACTTC.